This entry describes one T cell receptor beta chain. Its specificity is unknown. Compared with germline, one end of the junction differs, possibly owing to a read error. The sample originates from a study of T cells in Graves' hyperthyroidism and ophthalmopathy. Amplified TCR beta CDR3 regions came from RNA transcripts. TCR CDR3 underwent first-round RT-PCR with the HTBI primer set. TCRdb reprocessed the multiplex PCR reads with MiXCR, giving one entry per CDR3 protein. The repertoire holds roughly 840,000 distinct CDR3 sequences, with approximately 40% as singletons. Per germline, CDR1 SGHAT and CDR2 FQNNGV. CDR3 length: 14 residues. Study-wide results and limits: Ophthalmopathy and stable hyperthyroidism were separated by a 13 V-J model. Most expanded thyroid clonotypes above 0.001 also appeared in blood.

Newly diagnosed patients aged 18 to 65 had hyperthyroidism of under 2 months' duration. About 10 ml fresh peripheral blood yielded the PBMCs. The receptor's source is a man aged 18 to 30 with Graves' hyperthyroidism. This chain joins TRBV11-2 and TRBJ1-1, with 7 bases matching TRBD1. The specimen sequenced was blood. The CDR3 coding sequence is TGTGCCATCAGCTTATTAGGGGGCCGCACTGAAGCTTTCTTT. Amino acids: CAISLLGGRTEAFF.